This TCR beta chain came from a study of Ad26.COV2.S vaccination and SARS-CoV-2 variants. Turning to the study itself: The vaccine Ad26.COV2.S was put into the muscle once, or twice with 56 days between. Overall study findings and caveats: Compared with placebo recipients, vaccine recipients had higher spike-specific TCR breadth. Breadth measured for non-spike TCRs was similar across vaccine and placebo recipients.

Sequencing was performed with immunoSEQ multiplex PCR; in TCRdb, only in-frame clones are kept and a portion is missing. The sample lists a few hundred thousand clones; more than 75% were seen once. This CDR3 contains 15 residues. Germline V gives CDR1 SGHNT, CDR2 YENEEA. The ends lost 1 base at V and 5 bases at J; junction bases unmatched: 4. The treatment was: roughly 18 received Ad26.COV2.S at low or high dose, single or two shots; roughly 5 received placebo; per-sample allocation not given. At day 63 after the first vaccine or placebo injection, samples were drawn. Details on this clone: The antigen remains unidentified.

The clonotype originates from a person aged 18-65 years who received the Ad26.COV2.S COVID-19 vaccine or a placebo. Sequenced here: peripheral blood, sampled in a trial of Ad26.COV2.S vaccine versus placebo. V gene TRBV11-3 combines with J gene TRBJ2-1; 8 bases map to TRBD2. The CDR3 DNA is TGTGCCAGCAGCTTAGGCTTAGCGGGGCACAATGAGCAGTTCTTC. This sequence encodes CASSLGLAGHNEQFF.